The T cell receptor beta chain described here comes from a study of blood T cell repertoires in COVID-19. Looking at the study overall: Researchers got acute and convalescent COVID-19 samples from the United States, Italy and Spain.

Generated by immunoSEQ multiplex PCR, the TCRdb table keeps only in-frame clones and is missing some. The sample yields 100,000 to 150,000 clones, about 86% seen once. The V and J ends lost 5 bases and 3 bases respectively, with 19 bases between them. This CDR3 contains 17 residues. Germline lookup yields CDR1 SGHNT and CDR2 YENEEA. Those who participated ranged in age from about 18 to 89 years and resided in about two dozen US areas. Allocation to cohorts depended on clinical history reported by the participants. V and J are TRBV11-3 and TRBJ2-2; D is perhaps TRBD1 (7 bases). Sequencing was carried out using PBMCs or T cells enriched from blood (not recorded which). This sequence originates from a woman aged 50 to 65 who had recovered from COVID-19. CDR3 sequence: CASSPDLRGDYTGELFF. In nucleotides, the CDR3 is TGTGCCAGCAGCCCAGACCTCAGGGGGGATTACACCGGGGAGCTGTTTTTT.